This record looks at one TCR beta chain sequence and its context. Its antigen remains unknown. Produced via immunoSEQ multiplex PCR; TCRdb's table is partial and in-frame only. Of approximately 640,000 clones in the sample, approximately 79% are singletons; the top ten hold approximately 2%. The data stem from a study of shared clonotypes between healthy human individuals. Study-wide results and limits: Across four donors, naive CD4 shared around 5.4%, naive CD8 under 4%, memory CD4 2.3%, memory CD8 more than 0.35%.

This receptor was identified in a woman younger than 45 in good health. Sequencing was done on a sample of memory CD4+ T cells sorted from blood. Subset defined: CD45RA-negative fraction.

In nucleotides, the CDR3 is TGTGCCAGCAGTTCCCGATACAGGGGAGAGGGTGGCTACACCTTC. This translates into CASSSRYRGEGGYTF. V is TRBV28 and J is TRBJ1-2; 7 bases map to TRBD1. The germline CDR1 and CDR2 sequences are MDHEN and SYDVKM. The junction had 12 bases not matched to a gene; V was cut back by 4 bases and J by 7 bases. The CDR3 runs 15 residues.